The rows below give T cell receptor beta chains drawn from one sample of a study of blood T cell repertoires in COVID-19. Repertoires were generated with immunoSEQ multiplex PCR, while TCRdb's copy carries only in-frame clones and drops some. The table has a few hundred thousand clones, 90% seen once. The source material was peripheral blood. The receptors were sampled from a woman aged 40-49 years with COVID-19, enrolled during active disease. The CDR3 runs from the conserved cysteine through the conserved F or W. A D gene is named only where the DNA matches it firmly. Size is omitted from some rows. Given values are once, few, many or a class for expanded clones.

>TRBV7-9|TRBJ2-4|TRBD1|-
CASSLTGQGGNIQYF
TGTGCCAGCAGCTTGACGGGACAGGGAGGAAACATTCAGTACTTC
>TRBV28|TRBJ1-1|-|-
CASSFLGSTEAFF
TGTGCCAGCAGTTTCCTAGGGAGTACTGAAGCTTTCTTT
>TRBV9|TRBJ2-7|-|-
CASSARGGGAVGEQYF
TGTGCCAGCAGCGCCCGAGGTGGGGGCGCGGTTGGGGAGCAGTACTTC
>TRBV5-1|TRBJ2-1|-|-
CASSLAYNEQFF
TGCGCCAGCAGTCTAGCCTACAATGAGCAGTTCTTC
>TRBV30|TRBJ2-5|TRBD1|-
CAWSVGTDLFQETQYF
TGTGCCTGGAGTGTCGGGACAGACCTCTTCCAAGAGACCCAGTACTTC
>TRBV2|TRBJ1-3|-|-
CASSVAGNTIYF
TGTGCCAGCAGTGTCGCGGGAAACACCATATATTTT
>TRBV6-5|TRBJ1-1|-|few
CASSSVAGSAFF
TGTGCCAGCAGTTCCGTGGCCGGGAGTGCTTTCTTT
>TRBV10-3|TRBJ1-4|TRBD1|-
CAISADGTGNEKLFF
TGTGCCATCAGTGCCGACGGGACAGGAAACGAAAAACTGTTTTTT
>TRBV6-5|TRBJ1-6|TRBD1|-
CASSRQGNSPLHF
TGTGCCAGCAGTAGACAGGGTAATTCACCCCTCCACTTT
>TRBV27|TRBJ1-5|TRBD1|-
CASRAGQGNQPQHF
TGTGCCAGCAGGGCGGGACAGGGAAATCAGCCCCAGCATTTT
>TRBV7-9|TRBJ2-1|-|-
CASSLYGTNNEQFF
TGTGCCAGCAGCCTCTACGGGACAAACAATGAGCAGTTCTTC
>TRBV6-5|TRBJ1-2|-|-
CASSYSGGLNYGYTF
TGTGCCAGCAGTTACTCGGGGGGGCTTAACTATGGCTACACCTTC
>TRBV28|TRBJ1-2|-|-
CASSLAGIGYTF
TGTGCCAGCAGTCTGGCGGGGATTGGCTACACCTTC
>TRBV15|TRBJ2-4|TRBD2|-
CATSELASGIAKNIQYF
TGTGCCACCAGCGAACTAGCTAGCGGGATAGCCAAAAACATTCAGTACTTC
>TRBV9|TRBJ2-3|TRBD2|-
CASSVVRGGAGDTQYF
TGTGCCAGCAGCGTAGTACGCGGGGGGGCGGGAGATACGCAGTATTTT
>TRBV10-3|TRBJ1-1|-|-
CAISENSNTEAFF
TGTGCCATCAGTGAGAACAGTAACACTGAAGCTTTCTTT
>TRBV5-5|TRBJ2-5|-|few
CASSLVVPSLLETQYF
TGTGCCAGCAGCTTGGTGGTTCCCAGTCTTTTAGAGACCCAGTACTTC
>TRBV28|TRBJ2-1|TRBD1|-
CASSSAGTGGGGNEQFF
TGTGCCAGCAGTTCGGCCGGGACAGGGGGAGGGGGCAATGAGCAGTTCTTC
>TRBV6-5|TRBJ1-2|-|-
CASTRLGGEDGYTF
TGTGCCAGCACCCGGCTTGGCGGGGAGGATGGCTACACCTTC
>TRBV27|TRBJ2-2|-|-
CASSSSGGSSRTGELFF
TGTGCCAGCAGTTCCTCTGGGGGGAGCTCAAGAACCGGGGAGCTGTTTTTT
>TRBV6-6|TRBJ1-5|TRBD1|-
CASSYSKGTGNQPQHF
TGTGCCAGCAGTTACTCGAAAGGGACAGGGAATCAGCCCCAGCATTTT
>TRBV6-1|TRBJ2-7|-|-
CASSEGEAYEQYF
TGTGCCAGCAGTGAGGGGGAGGCCTACGAGCAGTACTTC
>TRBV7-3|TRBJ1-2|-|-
CASSFGQTYGYTF
TGTGCCAGCAGCTTTGGGCAGACCTATGGCTACACCTTC
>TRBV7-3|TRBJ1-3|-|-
CASSLYSGTGNTIYF
TGTGCCAGCAGCTTATACAGCGGGACTGGAAACACCATATATTTT
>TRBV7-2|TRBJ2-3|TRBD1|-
CASSLGDRGRPDTQYF
TGTGCCAGCAGCTTAGGCGACAGGGGGCGACCAGATACGCAGTATTTT
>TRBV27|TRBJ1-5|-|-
CASSYRGGLSNQPQHF
TGTGCCAGCAGTTATCGAGGAGGGCTCAGCAATCAGCCCCAGCATTTT
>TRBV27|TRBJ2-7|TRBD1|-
CASRRDRGVYEQYF
TGTGCCAGCAGGCGGGACAGGGGGGTCTACGAGCAGTACTTC
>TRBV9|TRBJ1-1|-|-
CASSVAANMNTEAFF
TGTGCCAGCAGCGTAGCCGCCAACATGAACACTGAAGCTTTCTTT
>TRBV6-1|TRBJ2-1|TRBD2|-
CASSERVAGGVYYNEQFF
TGTGCCAGCAGTGAAAGGGTAGCGGGAGGGGTGTACTACAATGAGCAGTTCTTC
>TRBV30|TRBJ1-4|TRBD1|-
CAWQRQGPEKLFF
TGTGCCTGGCAACGACAGGGCCCCGAAAAACTGTTTTTT
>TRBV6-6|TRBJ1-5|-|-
CASTPAAISQPQHF
TGTGCCAGCACCCCTGCGGCAATCAGCCAGCCCCAGCATTTT
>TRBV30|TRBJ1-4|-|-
CAWSVGSTNEKLFF
TGTGCCTGGAGTGTAGGGAGTACTAATGAAAAACTGTTTTTT